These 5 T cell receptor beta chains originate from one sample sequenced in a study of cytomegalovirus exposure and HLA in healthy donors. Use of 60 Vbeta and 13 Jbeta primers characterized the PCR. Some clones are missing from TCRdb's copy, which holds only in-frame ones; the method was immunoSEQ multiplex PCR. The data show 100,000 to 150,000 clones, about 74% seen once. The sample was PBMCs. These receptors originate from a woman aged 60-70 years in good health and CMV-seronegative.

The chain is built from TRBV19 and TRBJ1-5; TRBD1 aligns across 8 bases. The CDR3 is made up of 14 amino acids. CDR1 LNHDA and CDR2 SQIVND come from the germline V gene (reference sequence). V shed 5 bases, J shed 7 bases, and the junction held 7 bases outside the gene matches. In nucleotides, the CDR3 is TGTGCCAGTAGTTCCGGACAGGGTGGACAGCCCCAGCATTTT. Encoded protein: CASSSGQGGQPQHF.

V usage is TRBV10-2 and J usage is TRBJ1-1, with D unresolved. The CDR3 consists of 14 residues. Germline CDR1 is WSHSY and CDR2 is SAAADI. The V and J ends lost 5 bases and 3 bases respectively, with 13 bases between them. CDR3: CASSLNPVDTEAFF. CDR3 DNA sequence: TGCGCCAGCAGTTTGAATCCGGTGGACACTGAAGCTTTCTTT.

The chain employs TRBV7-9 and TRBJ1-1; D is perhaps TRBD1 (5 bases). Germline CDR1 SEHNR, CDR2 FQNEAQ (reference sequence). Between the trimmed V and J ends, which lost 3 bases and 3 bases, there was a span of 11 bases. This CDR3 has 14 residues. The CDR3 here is CASSFWGGDTEAFF. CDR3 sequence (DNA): TGTGCCAGCAGCTTTTGGGGGGGGGACACTGAAGCTTTCTTT.

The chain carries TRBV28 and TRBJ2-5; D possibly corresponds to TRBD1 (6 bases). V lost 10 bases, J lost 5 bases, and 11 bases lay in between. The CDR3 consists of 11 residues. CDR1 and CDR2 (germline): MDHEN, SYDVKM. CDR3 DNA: TGTGCCATCAGGGGCTGGGAGACCCAGTACTTC. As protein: CAIRGWETQYF.

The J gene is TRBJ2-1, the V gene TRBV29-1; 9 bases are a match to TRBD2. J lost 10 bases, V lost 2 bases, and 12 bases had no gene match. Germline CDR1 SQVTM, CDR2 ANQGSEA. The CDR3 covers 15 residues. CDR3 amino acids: CSVEPRGGTSREQFF. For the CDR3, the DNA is TGCAGCGTTGAACCTCGGGGGGGGACTAGCAGGGAGCAGTTCTTC.